This TCR beta chain appears in the sequencing data of a study of T cell responses to AZD1222 COVID-19 vaccine. Overall study results and limits: Spike-specific TCR breadth and depth grew following two AZD1222 doses. The donors showed a predominance of white British ancestry and of females, with possible underestimation of clonal diversity.

CDR3 length equals 15 residues. V lost 2 bases and J 4 bases, leaving 14 bases between the germline ends. The germline CDR1 and CDR2 sequences are SGHAT and FQNNGV. For this clone: The antigen is unknown.

Pooled in the analysis were second doses at about 4 or about 12 weeks. Repertoires were generated with immunoSEQ multiplex PCR, while TCRdb's copy carries only in-frame clones and drops some. There are 90,000 or so clones in the sample; approximately 89% occur only once, and about 5.7% lies in the top ten. This clonotype was sampled from an adult who received the AZD1222 COVID-19 vaccine. The chain joins TRBV11-2 to TRBJ2-5, with unresolved D. Sequencing was performed on peripheral blood, taken 28 days after the second AZD1222 dose. The CDR3 is CASSLFVPPRETQYF. As DNA, the CDR3 is TGTGCCAGCAGCTTATTTGTCCCACCCAGAGAGACCCAGTACTTC.